This TCR beta chain was sequenced for a study of Tregs in tolerant kidney transplant recipients. With 6 bases clipped from V and 4 bases from J, the junction kept 6 bases outside the gene matches. This CDR3 has 14 residues. Germline assignment: CDR1 SNHLY and CDR2 FYNNEI. This clone was seen only once. Generated by immunoSEQ multiplex PCR, the TCRdb table keeps only in-frame clones and is missing some. The sample shows 120,000 or so clones, roughly 92% of them seen only once. The sample consisted of CD4+ T cells from blood. The TCR was taken from a human donor in good health. The chain couples TRBV2 to TRBJ2-7, with 10 bases fitting TRBD1. The CDR3 DNA follows: TGTGCCAGCAGGGCCGGGACAGGGGTGTACGAGCAGTACTTC. Translating it yields CASRAGTGVYEQYF. The full variable domain, rest sourced from reference TRBV2 and TRBJ2-7, is EPEVTQTPSHQVTQMGQEVILRCVPISNHLYFYWYRQILGQKVEFLVSFYNNEISEKSEIFDDQFSVERPDGSNFTLKIRSTKLEDSAMYFCASRAGTGVYEQYFGPGTRLTVT.